This TCR beta chain was observed in a study of T cell repertoires in cytomegalovirus infection. Study in general: HLA-C-restricted CMV epitopes, recently identified, and well-studied HLA-B-restricted ones were used by the study. Public TCR beta signatures provided an indication of both CMV infection and a matching HLA type.

General study results and limits: CMV-specific TCR beta clonotypes restricted by HLA-C dominated the ex vivo response.

Germline assignment: CDR1 SGDLS and CDR2 YYNGEE. The CDR3 is 15 residues long. The germline V and J ends were trimmed by 2 bases and 0 bases, with 9 bases remaining between them. This clonotype turned up a few times. Its antigen remains unknown. TCRdb recomputed calls from the reads with MiXCR, one row per CDR3 protein. The sample lists roughly 49,000 distinct CDR3 sequences, over 20% occurring once. This sequence joins TRBV9 and TRBJ1-5, with D unclear. Material: CD8+ T cells from cultured PBMCs, obtained from culture after CMV antigen stimulation. This receptor was identified in a human donor in good health (CMV status not recorded). Some clones in this sample may be carry-over from other donors' samples. CDR3 sequence (DNA): TGTGCCAGCAGCGTCAACGGTAATAGCAATCAGCCCCAGCATTTT. It encodes CASSVNGNSNQPQHF.